This passage covers 4 T cell receptor beta chains from one sample sequenced in a study of shared clonotypes between healthy human individuals. Data came from immunoSEQ multiplex PCR; TCRdb stores just in-frame clones and leaves some out. The sample shows 2 million or so clones, 90% to 95% of them seen only once. Sequencing was done on a sample of naive CD4+ T cells sorted from blood. The subset is: CD45RA+ positively selected. The receptors here all came from a man between 18 and 29 years old in good health.

The rearrangement links TRBV10-3 to TRBJ2-3, with unresolved D. Germline loops: CDR1 ENHRY, CDR2 SYGVKD. This CDR3 has 12 residues. With 10 bases removed from V and 2 bases from J, the gap between germline ends came to 10 bases. Here the CDR3 reads CATAMITDTQYF. The CDR3 DNA sequence: TGTGCCACCGCTATGATCACAGATACGCAGTATTTT.

This chain joins TRBV6-1 and TRBJ2-5; tentatively, D is TRBD2 (6 bases). Deletions cut 4 bases from V and 5 bases from J, with 23 bases between. The CDR3 spans 17 residues. Germline CDR1 and CDR2: MNHNS and SASEGT. The CDR3, as DNA: TGTGCCAGCAGTGCGGTCAGGAGGGCTGATGGGCGGGAGACCCAGTACTTC. Translating gives CASSAVRRADGRETQYF.

This clone was observed once. The V and J genes are TRBV6-1 and TRBJ2-7, with D uncertain. The germline V gene has CDR1 MNHNS and CDR2 SASEGT. This CDR3 contains 15 residues. V shed 2 bases and J shed 0 bases, with 11 bases lying between them. CDR3 nucleotides: TGTGCCAGCAGTGAAACCGTGGGGTCCTCCTACGAGCAGTACTTC. The encoded protein is CASSETVGSSYEQYF.

V gene TRBV7-2 combines with J gene TRBJ2-7, with 11 nucleotides matching TRBD2. CDR1 SGHTA and CDR2 FQGNSA come from the germline V gene. The CDR3 loop spans 18 amino acids. V was clipped by 1 base and J by 6 bases; unmatched bases: 14. CDR3 amino acids: CASSLVGSSGRFVVEQYF. The CDR3 nucleotides are TGTGCCAGCAGCTTAGTGGGGTCTAGCGGGAGGTTTGTGGTCGAGCAGTACTTC.